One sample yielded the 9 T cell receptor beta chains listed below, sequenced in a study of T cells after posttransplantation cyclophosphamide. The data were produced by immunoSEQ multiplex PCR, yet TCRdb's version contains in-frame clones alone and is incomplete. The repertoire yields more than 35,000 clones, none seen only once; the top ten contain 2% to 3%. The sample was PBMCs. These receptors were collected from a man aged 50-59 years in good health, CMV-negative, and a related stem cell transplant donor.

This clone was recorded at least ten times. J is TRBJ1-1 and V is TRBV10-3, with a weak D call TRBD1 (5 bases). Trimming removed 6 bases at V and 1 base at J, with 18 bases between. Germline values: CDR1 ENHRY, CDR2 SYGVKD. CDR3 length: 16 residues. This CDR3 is CAISENPGFGNTEAFF. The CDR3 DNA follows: TGTGCCATCAGCGAGAATCCAGGGTTCGGGAACACTGAAGCTTTCTTT.

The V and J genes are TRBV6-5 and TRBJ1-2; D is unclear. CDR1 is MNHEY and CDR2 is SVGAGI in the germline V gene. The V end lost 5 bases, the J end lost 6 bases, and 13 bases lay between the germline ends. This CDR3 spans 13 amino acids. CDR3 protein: CASSEGLMDGYTF. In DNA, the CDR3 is TGTGCCAGCAGTGAGGGCTTAATGGATGGCTACACCTTC.

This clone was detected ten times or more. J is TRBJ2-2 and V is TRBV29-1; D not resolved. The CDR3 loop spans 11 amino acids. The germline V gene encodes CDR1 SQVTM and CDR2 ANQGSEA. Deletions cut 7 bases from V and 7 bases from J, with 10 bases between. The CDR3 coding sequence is TGCAGCGCCCAATACGGCGGGGAGCTGTTTTTT. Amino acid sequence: CSAQYGGELFF.

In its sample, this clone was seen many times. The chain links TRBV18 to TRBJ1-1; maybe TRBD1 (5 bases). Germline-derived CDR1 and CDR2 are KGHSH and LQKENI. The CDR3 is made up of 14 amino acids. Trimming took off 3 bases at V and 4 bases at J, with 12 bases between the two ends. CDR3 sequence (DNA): TGTGCCAGCTCACCGAGCGGGGCGTCCACTGAAGCTTTCTTT. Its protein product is CASSPSGASTEAFF.

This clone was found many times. The CDR3 nucleotides are TGCAGCGCTGGGACAGGGGAAGAGACCCAGTACTTC. Protein product: CSAGTGEETQYF. The chain is built from TRBV29-1 and TRBJ2-5; 10 positions agree with TRBD1. There are 12 residues in the CDR3. Germline lookup yields CDR1 SQVTM and CDR2 ANQGSEA. V lost 7 bases to trimming and J lost 3 bases; unmatched junction nucleotides: 2.

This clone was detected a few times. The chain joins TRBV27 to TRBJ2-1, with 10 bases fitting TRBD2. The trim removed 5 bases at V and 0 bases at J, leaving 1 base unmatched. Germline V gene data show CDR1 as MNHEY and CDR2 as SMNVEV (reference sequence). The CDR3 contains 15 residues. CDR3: CASSSGRGSYNEQFF. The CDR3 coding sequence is TGTGCCAGCAGTAGCGGGAGGGGCTCCTACAATGAGCAGTTCTTC.

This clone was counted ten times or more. Here the CDR3 DNA reads TGCGCCAGCAGCCAGGGTATAGGACAGGGCCGCTCCTACAATGAGCAGTTCTTC. It is translated as CASSQGIGQGRSYNEQFF. The rearrangement uses TRBV4-3 and TRBJ2-1, with 8 bases aligning to TRBD1. The germline V gene has CDR1 LGHNA and CDR2 YSLEER. This CDR3 is 18 amino acids long. J gave up 0 bases and V 3 bases, and 10 bases lay outside the gene matches.

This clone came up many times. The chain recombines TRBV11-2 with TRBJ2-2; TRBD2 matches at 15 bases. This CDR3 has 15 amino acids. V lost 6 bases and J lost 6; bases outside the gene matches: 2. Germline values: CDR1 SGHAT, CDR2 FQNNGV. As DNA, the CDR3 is TGTGCCAGCAGTCGGACTAGCGGGAGGGCCGGGGAGCTGTTTTTT. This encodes CASSRTSGRAGELFF.

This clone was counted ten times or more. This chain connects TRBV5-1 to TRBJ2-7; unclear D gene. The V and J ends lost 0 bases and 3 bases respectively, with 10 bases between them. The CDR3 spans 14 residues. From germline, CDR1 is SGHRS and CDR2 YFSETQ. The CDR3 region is CASSLAEEIYEQYF. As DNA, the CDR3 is TGCGCCAGCAGCTTGGCCGAGGAAATCTACGAGCAGTACTTC.